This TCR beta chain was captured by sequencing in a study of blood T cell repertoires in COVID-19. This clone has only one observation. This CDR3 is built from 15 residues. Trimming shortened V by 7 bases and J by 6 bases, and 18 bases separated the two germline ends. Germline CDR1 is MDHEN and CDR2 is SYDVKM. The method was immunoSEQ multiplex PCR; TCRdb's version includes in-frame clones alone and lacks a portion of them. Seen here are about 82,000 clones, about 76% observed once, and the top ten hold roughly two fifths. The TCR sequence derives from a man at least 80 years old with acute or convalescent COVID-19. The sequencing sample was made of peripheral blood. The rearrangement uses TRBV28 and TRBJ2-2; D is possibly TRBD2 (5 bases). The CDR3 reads CASIQSAGAAGELFF. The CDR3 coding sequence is TGTGCCAGCATACAAAGCGCAGGAGCGGCCGGGGAGCTGTTTTTT.